This T cell receptor (beta chain) was observed in a study of blood T cell repertoires in COVID-19 (dated by TCRdb to the early 2020s). As for the study more broadly: Collaborator samples came from the United States, Italy and Spain and covered acute and convalescent phases of COVID-19. Subjects who had been exposed to COVID-19, were actively infected with it, or had recovered from it provided the deeply sampled blood TCRbeta repertoires that made up the dataset. Samples came from the ongoing ImmuneRACE study (first 160 participants) plus 1,254 subjects from 6 global collaborators. A de-identified subject ID, COVID-19 status, age in years and sex were almost always included in the sample metadata. The prospective study material was composed of cDNA or gDNA derived from T cells, B-cell-depleted T cells, or PBMCs. Where available, HLA class I and class II types were taken from metadata supplied by the sample provider and were not determined by assay-based typing. The repertoires were made available in a free public database intended to serve as a resource for research on the immune response to SARS-CoV-2.

TCRbeta CDR3 regions were amplified from genomic DNA using the immunoSEQ Assay, a bias-controlled multiplex PCR. In the paper's pipeline: The number of nucleated cells in each sample was estimated from the amplification of reference gene primers within the assay. To quantify the absolute abundance of each unique TCRbeta CDR3 rearrangement, sequence reads were collapsed and filtered. For each sample, productive Simpson clonality was calculated as the square root of Simpson's diversity index across productive rearrangements. TCRdb limited this immuneACCESS table to in-frame rearrangements with V and J called. A share of clones is missing; checked studies link under half to unresolved V genes, and the rest is unexplained. That table gives V, J and clone size, and the DNA gave D and trimming. Across this sample there are more than 85,000 clones, with just under 85% seen only once. Roughly 10% of the sample is held by the ten biggest clonotypes.

Comment on this clone: What this receptor recognizes is not known. No much larger clone exists at a distance of one base, and base qualities are not known.

The CDR3, cysteine through phenylalanine, is 15 amino acids long. Solely the CDR3 DNA is kept, with 45 bases framed from the first base. For CDR1 and CDR2, the germline V gene lists SNHLY and FYNNEI. Relative to germline, V is 6 bases shorter and J is 9 bases shorter, with 18 bases between their ends. The paper's findings and limits, for the study overall: The amount of clinical and demographic metadata varied by source and participant and was provided uncurated.

Whole blood was collected in K2EDTA tubes by collaborating institutions according to the institutions' own protocols. Collaborator samples were shipped for TCRbeta analysis as frozen whole blood, isolated PBMCs, or DNA extracted from either sample type. This clonotype was obtained from a man aged 70-80 years with acute or convalescent COVID-19. Rearrangement joined TRBV2 to TRBJ1-6; the D gene is perhaps TRBD1, from 6 matching bases. The source material was peripheral blood. This receptor has the CDR3 CASSINRERGSPLHF. The bases are TGTGCCAGCAGCATCAACAGGGAAAGAGGTTCACCCCTCCACTTT.